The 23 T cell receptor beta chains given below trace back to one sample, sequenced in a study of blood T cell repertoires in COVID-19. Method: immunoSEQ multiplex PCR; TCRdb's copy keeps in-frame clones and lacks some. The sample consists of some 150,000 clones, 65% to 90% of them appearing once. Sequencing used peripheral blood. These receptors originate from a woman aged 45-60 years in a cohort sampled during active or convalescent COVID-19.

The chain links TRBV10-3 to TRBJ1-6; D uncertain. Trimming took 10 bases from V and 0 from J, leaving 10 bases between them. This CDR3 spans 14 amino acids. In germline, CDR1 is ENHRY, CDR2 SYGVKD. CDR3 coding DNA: TGTGCCAGCGGAGGGAGCTCCTATAATTCACCCCTCCACTTT. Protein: CASGGSSYNSPLHF.

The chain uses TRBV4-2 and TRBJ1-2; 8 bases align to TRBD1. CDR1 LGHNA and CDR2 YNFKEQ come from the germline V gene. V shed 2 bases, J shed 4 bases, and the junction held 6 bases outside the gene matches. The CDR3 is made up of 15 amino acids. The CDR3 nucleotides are TGTGCCAGCAGCCAAACAGGACAGGGAGGCTATGGCTACACCTTC. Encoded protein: CASSQTGQGGYGYTF.

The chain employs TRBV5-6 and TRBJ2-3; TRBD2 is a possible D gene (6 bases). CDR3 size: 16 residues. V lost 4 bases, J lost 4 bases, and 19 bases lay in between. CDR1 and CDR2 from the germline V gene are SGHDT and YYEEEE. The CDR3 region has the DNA TGTGCCAGCAGCCACTCCCTGAGAATAGCGGCAGATACGCAGTATTTT. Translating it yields CASSHSLRIAADTQYF.

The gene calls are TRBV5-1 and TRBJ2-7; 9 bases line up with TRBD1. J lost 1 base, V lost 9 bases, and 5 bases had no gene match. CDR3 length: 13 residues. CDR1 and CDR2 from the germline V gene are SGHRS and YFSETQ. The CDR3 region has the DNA TGCGCCACCTCGGACAGGGGATCCTACGAGCAGTACTTC. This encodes CATSDRGSYEQYF.

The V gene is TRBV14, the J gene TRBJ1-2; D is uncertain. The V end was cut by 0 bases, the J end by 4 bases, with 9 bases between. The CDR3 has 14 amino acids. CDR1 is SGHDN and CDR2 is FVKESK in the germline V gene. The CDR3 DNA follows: TGTGCCAGCAGCCAAGACACGAGCTTCTATGGCTACACCTTC. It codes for CASSQDTSFYGYTF.

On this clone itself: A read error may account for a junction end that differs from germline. DNA of the CDR3: TGTGCTAGCAGCCCCGACAGGGGAACCGGGGAGCTGTTTTTT. Translated: CASSPDRGTGELFF. The chain couples TRBV7-7 to TRBJ2-2; TRBD1 matches 8 bases. Germline loops: CDR1 SSHAT, CDR2 FNYEAQ (reference sequence). CDR3 length: 14 residues.

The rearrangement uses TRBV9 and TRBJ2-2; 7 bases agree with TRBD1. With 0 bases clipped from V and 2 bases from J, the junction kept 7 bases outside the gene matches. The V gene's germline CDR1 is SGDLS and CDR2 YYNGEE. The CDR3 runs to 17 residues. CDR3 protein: CASSVEGRGSNTGELFF. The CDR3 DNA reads TGTGCCAGCAGCGTAGAGGGCAGGGGGTCAAACACCGGGGAGCTGTTTTTT. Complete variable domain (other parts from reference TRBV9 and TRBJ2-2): DSGVTQTPKHLITATGQRVTLRCSPRSGDLSVYWYQQSLDQGLQFLIQYYNGEERAKGNILERFSAQQFPDLHSELNLSSLELGDSALYFCASSVEGRGSNTGELFFGEGSRLTVL.

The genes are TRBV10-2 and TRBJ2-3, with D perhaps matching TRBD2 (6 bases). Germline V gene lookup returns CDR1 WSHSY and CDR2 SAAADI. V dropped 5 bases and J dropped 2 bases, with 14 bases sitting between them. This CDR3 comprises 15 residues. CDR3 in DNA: TGCGCCAGCAGTTGGGCTAGCGCCCTCACAGATACGCAGTATTTT. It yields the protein CASSWASALTDTQYF.

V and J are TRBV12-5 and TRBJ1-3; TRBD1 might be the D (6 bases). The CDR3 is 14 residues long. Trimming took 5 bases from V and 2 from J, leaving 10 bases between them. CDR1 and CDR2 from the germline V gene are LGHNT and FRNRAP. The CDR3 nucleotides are TGTGCTAGTGGTCCCTCAGGGGCTGGAAACACCATATATTTT. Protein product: CASGPSGAGNTIYF.

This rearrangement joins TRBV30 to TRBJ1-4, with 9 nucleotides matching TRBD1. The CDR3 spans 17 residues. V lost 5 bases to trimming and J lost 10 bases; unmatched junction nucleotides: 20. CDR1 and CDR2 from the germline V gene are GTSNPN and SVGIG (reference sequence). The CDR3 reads CAWGVRDREGRTGKLFF. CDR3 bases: TGTGCCTGGGGGGTCCGGGACAGGGAAGGCAGAACCGGAAAACTGTTTTTT.

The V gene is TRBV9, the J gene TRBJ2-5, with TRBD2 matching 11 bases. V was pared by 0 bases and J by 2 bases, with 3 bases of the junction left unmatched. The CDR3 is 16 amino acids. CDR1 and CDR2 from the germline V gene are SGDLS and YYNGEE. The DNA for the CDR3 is TGTGCCAGCAGCGTAGGGCTAGCGGGGGGACAAGAGACCCAGTACTTC. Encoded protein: CASSVGLAGGQETQYF.

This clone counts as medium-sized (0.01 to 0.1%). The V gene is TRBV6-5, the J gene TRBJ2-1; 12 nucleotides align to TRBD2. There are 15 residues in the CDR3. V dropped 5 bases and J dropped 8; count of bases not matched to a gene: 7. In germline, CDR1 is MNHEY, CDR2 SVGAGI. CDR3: CASSNLAGGPDEQFF. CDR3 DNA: TGTGCCAGCAGTAACCTAGCGGGGGGGCCGGATGAGCAGTTCTTC.

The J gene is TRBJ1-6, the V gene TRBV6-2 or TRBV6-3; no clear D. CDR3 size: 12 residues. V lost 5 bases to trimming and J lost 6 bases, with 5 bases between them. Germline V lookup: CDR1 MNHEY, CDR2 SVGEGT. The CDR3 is CASSTGNSPLHF. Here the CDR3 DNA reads TGTGCCAGCAGTACCGGTAATTCACCCCTCCACTTT.

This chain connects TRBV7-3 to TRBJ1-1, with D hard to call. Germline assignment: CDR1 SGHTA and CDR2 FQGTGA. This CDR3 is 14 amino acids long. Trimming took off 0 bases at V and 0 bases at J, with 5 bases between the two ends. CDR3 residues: CASSLTAMNTEAFF. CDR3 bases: TGTGCCAGCAGCTTAACAGCTATGAACACTGAAGCTTTCTTT.

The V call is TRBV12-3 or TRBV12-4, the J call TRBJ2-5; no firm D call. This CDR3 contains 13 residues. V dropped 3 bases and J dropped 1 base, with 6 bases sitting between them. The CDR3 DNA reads TGTGCCAGCAGTTTTAACTCCCAAGAGACCCAGTACTTC. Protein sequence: CASSFNSQETQYF.

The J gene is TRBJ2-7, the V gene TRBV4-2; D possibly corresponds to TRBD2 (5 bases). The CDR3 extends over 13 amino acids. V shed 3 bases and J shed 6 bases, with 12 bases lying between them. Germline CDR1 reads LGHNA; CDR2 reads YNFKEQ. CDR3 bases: TGTGCCAGCAGCCATCCCACTAGTGGCGAGCAGTACTTC. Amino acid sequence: CASSHPTSGEQYF.

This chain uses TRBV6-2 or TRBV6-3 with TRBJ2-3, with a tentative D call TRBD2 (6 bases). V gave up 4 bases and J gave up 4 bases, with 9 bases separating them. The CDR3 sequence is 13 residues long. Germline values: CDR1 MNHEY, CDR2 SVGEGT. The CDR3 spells CASSFSSADTQYF. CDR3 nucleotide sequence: TGTGCCAGCAGTTTTTCTAGCGCAGATACGCAGTATTTT.

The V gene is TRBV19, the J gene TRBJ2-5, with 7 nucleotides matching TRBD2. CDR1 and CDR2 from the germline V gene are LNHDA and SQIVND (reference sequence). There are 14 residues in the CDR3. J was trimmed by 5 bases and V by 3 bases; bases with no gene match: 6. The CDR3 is CASSMGGEGETQYF. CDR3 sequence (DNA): TGTGCCAGTAGTATGGGGGGGGAAGGCGAGACCCAGTACTTC.

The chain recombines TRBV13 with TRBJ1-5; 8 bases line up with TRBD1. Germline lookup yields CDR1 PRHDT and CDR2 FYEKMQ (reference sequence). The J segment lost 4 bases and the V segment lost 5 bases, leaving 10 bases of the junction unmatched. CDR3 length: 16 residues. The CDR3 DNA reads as TGTGCCAGCAGCGAAGGCGGACAGGGCTGGAATCAGCCCCAGCATTTT. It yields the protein CASSEGGQGWNQPQHF.

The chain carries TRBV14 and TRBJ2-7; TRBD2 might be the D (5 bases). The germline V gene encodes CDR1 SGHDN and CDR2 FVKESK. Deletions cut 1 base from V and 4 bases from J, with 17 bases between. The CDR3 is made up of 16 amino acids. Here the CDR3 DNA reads TGTGCCAGCAGCCAAGGTGGAGGATACCCATTTTACGAGCAGTACTTC. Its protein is CASSQGGGYPFYEQYF.

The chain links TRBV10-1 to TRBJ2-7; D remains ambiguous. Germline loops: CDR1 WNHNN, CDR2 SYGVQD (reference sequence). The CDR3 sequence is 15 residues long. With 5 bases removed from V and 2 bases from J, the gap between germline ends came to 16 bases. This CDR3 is CASSHPIDKTYEQYF. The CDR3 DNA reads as TGCGCCAGCAGTCACCCCATTGACAAGACCTACGAGCAGTACTTC.

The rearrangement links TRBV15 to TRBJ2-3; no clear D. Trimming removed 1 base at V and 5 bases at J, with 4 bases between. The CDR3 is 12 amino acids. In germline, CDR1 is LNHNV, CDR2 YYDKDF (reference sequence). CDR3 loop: CATSRGQDTQYF. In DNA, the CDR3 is TGTGCCACCAGCAGAGGACAAGATACGCAGTATTTT.

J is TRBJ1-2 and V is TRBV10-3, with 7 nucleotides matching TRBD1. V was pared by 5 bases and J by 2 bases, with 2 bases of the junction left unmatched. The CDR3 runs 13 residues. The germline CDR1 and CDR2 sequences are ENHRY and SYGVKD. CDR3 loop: CAISTDRNYGYTF. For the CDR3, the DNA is TGTGCCATCAGTACGGACAGGAACTATGGCTACACCTTC.